This TCR beta chain is from a study of OX40 agonist ivuxolimab in advanced cancers. Study details: An agonistic human IgG2 monoclonal antibody against OX40 (CD134) was given. Those enrolled were less than 85% male, with a mean age of around 55 years and ages from roughly 20 to 90.

Study results and caveats: Dosing at 0.1 to 3.0 mg/kg was accompanied by clonal expansion of CD4+ and CD8+ blood T cells by week 6.

The CDR3 extends over 16 amino acids. Germline V gene lookup returns CDR1 SEHNR and CDR2 FQNEAQ (reference sequence). V was trimmed by 5 bases and J by 3 bases, leaving 19 bases between them. Only in-frame clones appear in the TCRdb table, and some are missing; sequencing was by immunoSEQ multiplex PCR. The sample holds 65,000 to 85,000 clones, roughly 84% seen once. In regard to this clone: The target antigen is unknown.

Sequenced material: CD4+ or CD8+ T cells sorted from blood, taken in a trial of the OX40 agonist ivuxolimab. The chain joins TRBV7-9 to TRBJ1-2, with D uncertain. The receptor comes from an adult with an advanced solid tumor such as melanoma, head and neck, liver or kidney cancer. CDR3 amino acids: CASSPQAGLRDYGYTF. The DNA of the CDR3 is TGTGCCAGCAGCCCCCAGGCGGGGTTGAGGGACTATGGCTACACCTTC.